Listed below are T cell receptor beta chains from one sample, sequenced in a study of cytomegalovirus exposure and HLA in healthy donors. Assay: immunoSEQ multiplex PCR; the TCRdb copy retains only in-frame clones and omits some. In the table there are 180,000 or so clones, approximately 71% of which are singletons. The source material was PBMCs. The receptors here all came from a middle-aged woman in good health and CMV-seropositive. The conserved cysteine and the conserved F or W are not part of the CDR3 here. The D gene is left open where the match is weak. The size entry is marked missing in some rows and otherwise reads once, few, many or a size class.

clone size,D gene,J gene,V gene,CDR3 protein
.,TRBD1,TRBJ2-3,TRBV19,ASSSRQGTQY
.,.,TRBJ1-2,TRBV5-1,ASSLEGDYGYT
few,TRBD2,TRBJ2-1,TRBV12-5,ASGSPSGIDNEQF
once,.,TRBJ1-1,TRBV19,ASRAGTASQAF
.,TRBD2,TRBJ2-2,TRBV7-8,ASYQREAYTGELF
.,TRBD2,TRBJ2-1,TRBV5-1,ASSYPGTSGTGEQF
.,.,TRBJ2-2,TRBV7-2,ASSLVSGTGELF
.,TRBD1,TRBJ2-1,TRBV11-3,ASSLGGTGPYNEQF
.,.,TRBJ1-1,TRBV29-1,SVDRDFNTEAF
.,TRBD1,TRBJ1-1,TRBV18,ASSPDRDAEAF
once,TRBD1,TRBJ2-7,TRBV28,ASSSPQGVGVDEQY
.,.,TRBJ2-7,TRBV29-1,SVEEVSGAVCEQY
.,TRBD1,TRBJ2-1,TRBV7-9,SSSFVTGGADNEQF
.,TRBD1,TRBJ1-3,TRBV7-2,ASSPTGLSGNTIY
.,.,TRBJ1-4,TRBV7-2,ASSPSVWTELF
.,TRBD2,TRBJ2-1,TRBV28,ASSSRLAGPPHNEQF
.,.,TRBJ2-3,TRBV21-1,ASSNRAGGPRSHTDTQY
.,.,TRBJ2-3,TRBV11-3,ASSSGGRGTDTQY
.,.,TRBJ2-1,TRBV7-2,ASSSPGVSYNEQF
.,.,TRBJ1-5,TRBV15,ATSRRVGNQPQH
.,TRBD2,TRBJ2-1,TRBV27,ASSLASGRFRAYNEQF
.,.,TRBJ1-4,TRBV15,ATSRDDGRVTQGSNEKLF
.,TRBD1,TRBJ1-3,TRBV29-1,SVAGTGTGNTIY
.,.,TRBJ2-1,TRBV19,ASSIVGGSSYNEQF
.,.,TRBJ2-2,TRBV18,ASSPRAGPTGELF
.,TRBD1,TRBJ1-4,TRBV4-3,ASSQDPGQSTLLNEKLF
.,TRBD1,TRBJ1-5,TRBV19,ASSPFDRGGQPQH
.,.,TRBJ1-2,TRBV28,ASSLVTEYGYT